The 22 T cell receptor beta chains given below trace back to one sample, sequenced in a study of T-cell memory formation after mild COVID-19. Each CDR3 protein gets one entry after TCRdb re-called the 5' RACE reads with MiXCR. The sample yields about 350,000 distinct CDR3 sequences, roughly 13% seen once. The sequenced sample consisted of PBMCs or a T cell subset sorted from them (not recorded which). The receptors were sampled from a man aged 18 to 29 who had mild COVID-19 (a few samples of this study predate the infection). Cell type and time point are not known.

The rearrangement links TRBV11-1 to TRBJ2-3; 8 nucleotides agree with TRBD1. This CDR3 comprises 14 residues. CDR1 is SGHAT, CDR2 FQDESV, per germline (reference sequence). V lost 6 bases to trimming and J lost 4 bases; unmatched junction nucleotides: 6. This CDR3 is CASRTQGASDTQYF. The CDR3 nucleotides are TGTGCCAGCAGAACTCAGGGGGCATCAGATACGCAGTATTTT. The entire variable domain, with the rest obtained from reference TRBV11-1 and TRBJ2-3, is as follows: EAEVAQSPRYKITEKSQAVAFWCDPISGHATLYWYRQILGQGPELLVQFQDESVVDDSQLPKDRFSAERLKGVDSTLKIQPAELGDSAMYLCASRTQGASDTQYFGPGTRLTVL.

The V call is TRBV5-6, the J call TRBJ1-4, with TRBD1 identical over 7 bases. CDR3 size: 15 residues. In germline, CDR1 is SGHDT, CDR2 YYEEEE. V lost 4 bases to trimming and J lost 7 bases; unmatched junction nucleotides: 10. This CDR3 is CASSGETGDGEKLFF. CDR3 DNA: TGTGCCAGCAGCGGGGAAACAGGGGATGGTGAAAAACTGTTTTTT.

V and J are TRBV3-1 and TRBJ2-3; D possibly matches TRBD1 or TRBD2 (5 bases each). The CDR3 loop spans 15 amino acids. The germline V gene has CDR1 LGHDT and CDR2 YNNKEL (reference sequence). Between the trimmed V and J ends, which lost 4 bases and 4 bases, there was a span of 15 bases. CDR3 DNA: TGTGCCAGCAGCCTCGGGACCCCTCGCGCAGATACGCAGTATTTT. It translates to CASSLGTPRADTQYF.

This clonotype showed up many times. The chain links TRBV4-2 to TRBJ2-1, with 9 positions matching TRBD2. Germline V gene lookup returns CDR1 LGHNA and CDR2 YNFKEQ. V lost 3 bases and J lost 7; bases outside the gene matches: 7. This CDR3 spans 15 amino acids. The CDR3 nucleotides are TGTGCCAGCAGCCACAGGACTAGCGAGATAAATGAGCAGTTCTTC. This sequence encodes CASSHRTSEINEQFF.

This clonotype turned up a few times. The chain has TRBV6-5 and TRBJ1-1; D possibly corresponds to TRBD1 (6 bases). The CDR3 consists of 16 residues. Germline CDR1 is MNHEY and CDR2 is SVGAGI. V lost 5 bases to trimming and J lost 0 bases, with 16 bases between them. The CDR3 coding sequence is TGTGCCAGCAGTCCCAGGGGTTCCCTAATGAACACTGAAGCTTTCTTT. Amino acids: CASSPRGSLMNTEAFF.

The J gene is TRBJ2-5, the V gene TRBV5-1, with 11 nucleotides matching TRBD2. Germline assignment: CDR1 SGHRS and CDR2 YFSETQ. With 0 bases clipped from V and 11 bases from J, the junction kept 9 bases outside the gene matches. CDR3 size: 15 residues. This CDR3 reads CASSLAGTSGEVQYF. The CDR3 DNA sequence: TGCGCCAGCAGCTTGGCGGGGACTAGCGGAGAAGTACAGTACTTC.

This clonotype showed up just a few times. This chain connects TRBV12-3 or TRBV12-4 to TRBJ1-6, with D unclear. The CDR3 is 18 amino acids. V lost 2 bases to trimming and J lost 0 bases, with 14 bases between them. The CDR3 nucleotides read TGTGCCAGCAGTTTATCGGGAGAAGCAAGCTCCTATAATTCACCCCTCCACTTT. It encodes CASSLSGEASSYNSPLHF.

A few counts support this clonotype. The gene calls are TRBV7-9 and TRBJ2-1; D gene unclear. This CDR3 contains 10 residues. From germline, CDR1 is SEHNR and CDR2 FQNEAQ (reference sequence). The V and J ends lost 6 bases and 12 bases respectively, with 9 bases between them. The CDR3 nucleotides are TGTGCCAGCAGTCATAGTGCGCAGTTCTTC. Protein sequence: CASSHSAQFF.

CDR3 nucleotide sequence: TGCGCCAGCAGCCAAGAGGGACTATCCTACAATGAGCAGTTCTTC. Translation gives CASSQEGLSYNEQFF. V usage is TRBV4-3 and J usage is TRBJ2-1, with 7 bases that match TRBD2. The germline V gene encodes CDR1 LGHNA and CDR2 YSLEER. J lost 1 base, V lost 0 bases, and 0 bases had no gene match. CDR3 length: 15 residues.

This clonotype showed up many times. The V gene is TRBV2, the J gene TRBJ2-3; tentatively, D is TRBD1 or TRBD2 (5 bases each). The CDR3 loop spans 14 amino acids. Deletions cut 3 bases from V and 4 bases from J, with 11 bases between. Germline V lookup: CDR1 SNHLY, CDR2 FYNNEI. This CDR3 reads CASSERGHADTQYF. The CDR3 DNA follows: TGTGCCAGCAGTGAGAGGGGCCACGCAGATACGCAGTATTTT.

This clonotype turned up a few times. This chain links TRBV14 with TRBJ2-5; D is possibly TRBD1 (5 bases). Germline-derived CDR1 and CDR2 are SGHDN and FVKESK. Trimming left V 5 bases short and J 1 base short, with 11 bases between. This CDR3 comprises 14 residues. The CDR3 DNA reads TGTGCCAGCAGCATTATCGACAGCCAAGAGACCCAGTACTTC. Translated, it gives CASSIIDSQETQYF.

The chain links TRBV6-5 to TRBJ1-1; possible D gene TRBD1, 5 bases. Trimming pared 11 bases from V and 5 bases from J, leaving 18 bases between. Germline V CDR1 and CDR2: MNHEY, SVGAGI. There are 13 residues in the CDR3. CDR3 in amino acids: CAALGGGWTEAFF. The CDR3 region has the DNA TGTGCCGCCCTTGGGGGGGGTTGGACTGAAGCTTTCTTT.

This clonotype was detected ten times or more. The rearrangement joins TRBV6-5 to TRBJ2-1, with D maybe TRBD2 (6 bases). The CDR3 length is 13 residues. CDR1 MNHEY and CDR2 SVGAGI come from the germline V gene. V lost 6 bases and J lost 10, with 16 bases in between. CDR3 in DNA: TGTGCCAGCAGCGGCGGGGCTCCACCGGAGCAGTTCTTC. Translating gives CASSGGAPPEQFF.

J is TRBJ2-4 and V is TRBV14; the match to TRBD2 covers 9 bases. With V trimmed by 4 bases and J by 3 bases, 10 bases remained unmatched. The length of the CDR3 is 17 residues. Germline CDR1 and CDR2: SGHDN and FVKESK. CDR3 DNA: TGTGCCAGCAGCCGGCGGGGGGGCCCATGGAGCAAAAACATTCAGTACTTC. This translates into CASSRRGGPWSKNIQYF.

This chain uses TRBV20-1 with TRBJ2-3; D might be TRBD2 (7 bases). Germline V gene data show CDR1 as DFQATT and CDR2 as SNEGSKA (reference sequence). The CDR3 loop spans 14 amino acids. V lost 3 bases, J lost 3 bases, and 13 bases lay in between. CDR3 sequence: CSASGGGRTDTQYF. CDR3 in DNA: TGCAGTGCTAGTGGGGGGGGCCGGACAGATACGCAGTATTTT.

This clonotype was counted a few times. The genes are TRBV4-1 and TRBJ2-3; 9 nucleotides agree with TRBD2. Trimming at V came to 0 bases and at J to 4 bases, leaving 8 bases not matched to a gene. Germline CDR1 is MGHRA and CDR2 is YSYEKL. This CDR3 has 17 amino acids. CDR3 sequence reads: CASSQEMSGGRSDTQYF. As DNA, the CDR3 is TGCGCCAGCAGCCAAGAAATGAGCGGGGGGAGGTCAGATACGCAGTATTTT.

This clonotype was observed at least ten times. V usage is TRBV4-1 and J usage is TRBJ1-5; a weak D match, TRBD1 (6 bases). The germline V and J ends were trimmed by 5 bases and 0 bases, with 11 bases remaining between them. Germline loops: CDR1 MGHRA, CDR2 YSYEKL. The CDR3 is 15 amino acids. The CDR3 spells CASSDRQVSNQPQHF. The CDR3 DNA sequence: TGCGCCAGCAGCGATAGACAGGTTAGCAATCAGCCCCAGCATTTT.

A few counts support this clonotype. The CDR3 protein is CSVPRDREGWDGYTF. CDR3 nucleotides: TGCAGCGTTCCCCGGGACAGGGAAGGGTGGGATGGCTACACCTTC. The chain combines TRBV29-1 with TRBJ1-2; 9 nucleotides agree with TRBD1. Germline CDR1 is SQVTM and CDR2 is ANQGSEA. CDR3 size: 15 residues. Trimming removed 5 bases from V and 6 bases from J; junction bases left unmatched: 13.

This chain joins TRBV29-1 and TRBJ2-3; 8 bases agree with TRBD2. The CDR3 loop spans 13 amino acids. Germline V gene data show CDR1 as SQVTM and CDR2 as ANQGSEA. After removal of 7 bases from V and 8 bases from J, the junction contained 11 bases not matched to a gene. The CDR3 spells CSATGTRWGTQYF. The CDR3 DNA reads TGCAGCGCCACCGGGACTAGATGGGGTACGCAGTATTTT.

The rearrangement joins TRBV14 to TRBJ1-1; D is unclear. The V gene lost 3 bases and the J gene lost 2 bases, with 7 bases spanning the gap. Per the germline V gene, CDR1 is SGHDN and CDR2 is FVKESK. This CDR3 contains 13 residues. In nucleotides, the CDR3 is TGTGCCAGCAGCCACGGAATAAACACTGAAGCTTTCTTT. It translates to CASSHGINTEAFF.

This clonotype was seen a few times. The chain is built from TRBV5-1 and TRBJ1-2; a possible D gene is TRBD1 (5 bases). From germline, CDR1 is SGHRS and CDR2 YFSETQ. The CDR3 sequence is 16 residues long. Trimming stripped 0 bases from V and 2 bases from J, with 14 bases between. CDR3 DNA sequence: TGCGCCAGCAGCTTGGTACCCCAGGGATTCAACTATGGCTACACCTTC. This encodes CASSLVPQGFNYGYTF.

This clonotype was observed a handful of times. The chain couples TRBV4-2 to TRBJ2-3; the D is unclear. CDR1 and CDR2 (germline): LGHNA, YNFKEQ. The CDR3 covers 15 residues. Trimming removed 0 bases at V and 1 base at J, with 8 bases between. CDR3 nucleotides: TGTGCCAGCAGCCAAGAGGGCAGGCGCACAGATACGCAGTATTTT. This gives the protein CASSQEGRRTDTQYF.